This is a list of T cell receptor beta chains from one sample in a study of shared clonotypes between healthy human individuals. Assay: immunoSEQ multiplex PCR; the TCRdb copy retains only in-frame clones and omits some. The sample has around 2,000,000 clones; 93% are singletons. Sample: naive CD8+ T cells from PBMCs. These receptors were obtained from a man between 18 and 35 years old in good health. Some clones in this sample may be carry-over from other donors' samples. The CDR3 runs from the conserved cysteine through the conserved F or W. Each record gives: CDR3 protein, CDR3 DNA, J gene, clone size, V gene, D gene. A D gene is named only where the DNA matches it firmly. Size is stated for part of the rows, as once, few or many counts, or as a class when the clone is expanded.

CDR3: CASSIPGASNQPQHF
DNA: TGTGCCAGTAGTATCCCAGGAGCTAGCAATCAGCCCCAGCATTTT
J: TRBJ1-5
size: .
V: TRBV19
D: .

CDR3: CASWTGASYEQYF
DNA: TGTGCCAGCTGGACAGGGGCCTCCTACGAGCAGTACTTC
J: TRBJ2-7
size: .
V: TRBV2
D: TRBD1

CDR3: CASSLGGDDEKLFF
DNA: TGTGCCAGCAGCTTGGGAGGGGATGACGAAAAACTGTTTTTT
J: TRBJ1-4
size: .
V: TRBV5-5
D: .

CDR3: CASSLAHSQETQYF
DNA: TGCGCCAGCAGCTTGGCCCACAGCCAAGAGACCCAGTACTTC
J: TRBJ2-5
size: .
V: TRBV5-1
D: .

CDR3: CASRDTGELFF
DNA: TGCGCCAGCAGGGACACCGGGGAGCTGTTTTTT
J: TRBJ2-2
size: .
V: TRBV5-1
D: .

CDR3: CASRLAPQEREVKQGEQFF
DNA: TGTGCAAGTCGCTTAGCCCCCCAGGAGCGGGAGGTTAAACAAGGCGAGCAGTTCTTC
J: TRBJ2-1
size: .
V: TRBV12-2
D: .

CDR3: CASSILGRPETQYF
DNA: TGTGCCAGCTCTATCTTGGGGAGGCCAGAGACCCAGTACTTC
J: TRBJ2-5
size: .
V: TRBV27
D: .

CDR3: CASSQDGAGRLSMGGYTF
DNA: TGTGCCAGCAGCCAAGATGGCGCAGGGCGCCTCTCTATGGGGGGCTACACCTTC
J: TRBJ1-2
size: .
V: TRBV4-2
D: .

CDR3: CASSLGQGSDRRDQETQYF
DNA: TGTGCCAGCAGCCTAGGGCAAGGTTCGGACCGCCGGGACCAAGAGACCCAGTACTTC
J: TRBJ2-5
size: .
V: TRBV7-9
D: .

CDR3: CASSLEGGLGYGYTF
DNA: TGTGCCAGCAGCTTAGAGGGGGGACTAGGCTATGGCTACACCTTC
J: TRBJ1-2
size: .
V: TRBV11-2
D: .

CDR3: CASSLGLAGGDTQYF
DNA: TGTGCCAGCAGCTTAGGTCTAGCGGGAGGGGATACGCAGTATTTT
J: TRBJ2-3
size: .
V: TRBV7-9
D: TRBD2

CDR3: CAIVDRLYTEAFF
DNA: TGTGCCATCGTGGACAGGCTCTACACTGAAGCTTTCTTT
J: TRBJ1-1
size: .
V: TRBV28
D: TRBD1

CDR3: CASSGGPSPDTQYF
DNA: TGTGCCAGCAGTGGCGGACCCTCCCCCGATACGCAGTATTTT
J: TRBJ2-3
size: .
V: TRBV7-3
D: .

CDR3: CASSLIPGRKQYF
DNA: TGTGCCAGCAGTTTAATCCCCGGGAGGAAGCAGTACTTC
J: TRBJ2-7
size: .
V: TRBV28
D: TRBD2

CDR3: CASSQDSYRVGTQYF
DNA: TGCGCCAGCAGCCAAGATTCGTACAGGGTAGGGACCCAGTACTTC
J: TRBJ2-5
size: .
V: TRBV4-3
D: .

CDR3: CSVGDVYSGNTIYF
DNA: TGCAGCGTGGGGGACGTCTACTCTGGAAACACCATATATTTT
J: TRBJ1-3
size: .
V: TRBV29-1
D: .

CDR3: CASSLLLGAYEQYF
DNA: TGTGCCAGCAGCTTATTACTGGGGGCTTACGAGCAGTACTTC
J: TRBJ2-7
size: .
V: TRBV7-8
D: .

CDR3: CASSSGTSGSRSYNEQFF
DNA: TGTGCCAGCAGCTCCGGGACTAGCGGGAGCAGGTCCTACAATGAGCAGTTCTTC
J: TRBJ2-1
size: .
V: TRBV11-3
D: TRBD2

CDR3: CATSTRLAGAPEQYF
DNA: TGTGCCACCAGCACCAGACTAGCGGGAGCCCCCGAGCAGTACTTC
J: TRBJ2-7
size: .
V: TRBV15
D: TRBD2

CDR3: CASSEEAGAMTETQYF
DNA: TGTGCCAGCAGTGAAGAGGCGGGAGCGATGACAGAGACCCAGTACTTC
J: TRBJ2-5
size: .
V: TRBV2
D: TRBD2

CDR3: CASSLEVKKGYF
DNA: TGTGCCAGCAGCTTAGAAGTTAAGAAGGGGTACTTC
J: TRBJ2-5
size: .
V: TRBV7-7
D: .

CDR3: CAIGGRGENTEAFF
DNA: TGTGCCATCGGAGGGAGGGGCGAGAACACTGAAGCTTTCTTT
J: TRBJ1-1
size: once
V: TRBV10-3
D: .

CDR3: CASSRSLGGLAGGVTGELFF
DNA: TGCGCCAGCAGCCGGTCATTGGGAGGACTAGCGGGAGGAGTGACCGGGGAGCTGTTTTTT
J: TRBJ2-2
size: .
V: TRBV4-1
D: TRBD2

CDR3: CASSFTRSAGELFF
DNA: TGTGCCAGCAGTTTTACTAGATCTGCCGGGGAGCTGTTTTTT
J: TRBJ2-2
size: .
V: TRBV27
D: .

CDR3: CASSIRAGEDGYTF
DNA: TGTGCCAGTAGTATTAGGGCAGGGGAGGATGGCTACACCTTC
J: TRBJ1-2
size: .
V: TRBV19
D: .

CDR3: CASSGRGTGELFF
DNA: TGTGCCAGCAGCGGGAGAGGGACCGGGGAGCTGTTTTTT
J: TRBJ2-2
size: .
V: TRBV27
D: .

CDR3: CASSLGEQFF
DNA: TGTGCCAGCAGCTTGGGTGAGCAGTTCTTC
J: TRBJ2-1
size: .
V: TRBV7-9
D: .

CDR3: CASSGLLSYEQYF
DNA: TGTGCCAGCAGCGGACTGCTATCCTACGAGCAGTACTTC
J: TRBJ2-7
size: .
V: TRBV9
D: .

CDR3: CASSLYRLTYEQYF
DNA: TGTGCCAGCAGCCTTTACAGGTTAACCTACGAGCAGTACTTC
J: TRBJ2-7
size: .
V: TRBV13
D: .

CDR3: CASSLLDRNIQYF
DNA: TGTGCCAGCAGTTTGCTTGACAGAAACATTCAGTACTTC
J: TRBJ2-4
size: .
V: TRBV27
D: .

CDR3: CASSVGGGSTEAFF
DNA: TGTGCCAGCAGTGTCGGCGGAGGGTCTACTGAAGCTTTCTTT
J: TRBJ1-1
size: .
V: TRBV27
D: .

CDR3: CASSLLQGDGYTF
DNA: TGTGCCAGCAGTTTATTGCAGGGGGACGGCTACACCTTC
J: TRBJ1-2
size: once
V: TRBV27
D: TRBD1

CDR3: CASSIDQATSGNTGELFF
DNA: TGTGCCAGTAGTATAGATCAAGCGACTAGCGGGAACACCGGGGAGCTGTTTTTT
J: TRBJ2-2
size: .
V: TRBV19
D: TRBD2

CDR3: CASSLTEGYEQYF
DNA: TGTGCCAGCAGCTTAACAGAGGGCTACGAGCAGTACTTC
J: TRBJ2-7
size: .
V: TRBV7-9
D: .

CDR3: CASSLSTGTVSYEQYF
DNA: TGTGCCAGCAGTTTATCGACCGGGACAGTAAGCTACGAGCAGTACTTC
J: TRBJ2-7
size: .
V: TRBV27
D: TRBD1

CDR3: CASSVGDSGALKQFF
DNA: TGTGCCAGCAGCGTAGGGGATAGCGGGGCACTTAAGCAGTTCTTC
J: TRBJ2-1
size: .
V: TRBV9
D: TRBD2

CDR3: CASSTTAPFPYSNQPQHF
DNA: TGTGCCAGCAGTACGACGGCACCCTTCCCTTATAGCAATCAGCCCCAGCATTTT
J: TRBJ1-5
size: .
V: TRBV28
D: .

CDR3: CARGPQPTLSDTQYF
DNA: TGTGCCAGGGGACCACAGCCTACCCTTTCAGATACGCAGTATTTT
J: TRBJ2-3
size: .
V: TRBV19
D: .

CDR3: CASSPVSDRVGTEAFF
DNA: TGTGCCAGCTCACCAGTTTCAGACAGGGTGGGCACTGAAGCTTTCTTT
J: TRBJ1-1
size: .
V: TRBV18
D: TRBD1

CDR3: CASSRRQGGGQPQHF
DNA: TGTGCCAGCAGTCGAAGACAGGGAGGAGGTCAGCCCCAGCATTTT
J: TRBJ1-5
size: few
V: TRBV27
D: TRBD1

CDR3: CASSPDGSSGNTIYF
DNA: TGTGCCAGCAGCCCGGACGGCAGCTCTGGAAACACCATATATTTT
J: TRBJ1-3
size: .
V: TRBV9
D: .

CDR3: CASSPRGSYNEQFF
DNA: TGTGCCAGCAGCCCTCGAGGTAGCTACAATGAGCAGTTCTTC
J: TRBJ2-1
size: .
V: TRBV7-3
D: .

CDR3: CASSNTRGEQYF
DNA: TGTGCCAGCAGCAACACTCGGGGAGAGCAGTACTTC
J: TRBJ2-7
size: .
V: TRBV21-1
D: .

CDR3: CASSLDSKETQYF
DNA: TGTGCCAGCAGCTTAGATTCGAAAGAGACCCAGTACTTC
J: TRBJ2-5
size: .
V: TRBV7-9
D: .

CDR3: CASRLGTGYQFSYEQYF
DNA: TGTGCCAGCAGGTTAGGGACAGGGTATCAGTTCTCCTACGAGCAGTACTTC
J: TRBJ2-7
size: .
V: TRBV5-4
D: TRBD1

CDR3: CASSHLAGNTEAFF
DNA: TGCGCCAGCAGCCACCTCGCCGGGAACACTGAAGCTTTCTTT
J: TRBJ1-1
size: once
V: TRBV4-1
D: .

CDR3: CASSQDGGLVRYNEQFF
DNA: TGTGCCAGCAGCCAAGATGGTGGGCTAGTACGCTACAATGAGCAGTTCTTC
J: TRBJ2-1
size: .
V: TRBV4-2
D: .

CDR3: CASSSSRDYNEQFF
DNA: TGTGCCAGCAGTTCTTCCCGGGATTACAATGAGCAGTTCTTC
J: TRBJ2-1
size: .
V: TRBV28
D: .

CDR3: CASSSYTGELFF
DNA: TGTGCCAGCAGCTCTTACACCGGGGAGCTGTTTTTT
J: TRBJ2-2
size: .
V: TRBV2
D: .

CDR3: CASSYGVGKTNEAFF
DNA: TGTGCCAGCAGTTACGGTGTGGGGAAAACGAATGAAGCTTTCTTT
J: TRBJ1-1
size: .
V: TRBV6-6
D: .

CDR3: CASSIDPAVESFASYGYTF
DNA: TGTGCCAGTAGTATTGATCCGGCTGTTGAATCTTTCGCCTCATATGGCTACACCTTC
J: TRBJ1-2
size: .
V: TRBV19
D: .

CDR3: CASSLNSRTAADTEAFF
DNA: TGTGCCAGCAGCCTAAACTCCCGGACAGCGGCGGACACTGAAGCTTTCTTT
J: TRBJ1-1
size: .
V: TRBV13
D: .

CDR3: CASSLLLVRGLSNQPQHF
DNA: TGTGCCAGCAGCTTGCTTTTGGTCAGGGGCCTGAGCAATCAGCCCCAGCATTTT
J: TRBJ1-5
size: .
V: TRBV5-4
D: .